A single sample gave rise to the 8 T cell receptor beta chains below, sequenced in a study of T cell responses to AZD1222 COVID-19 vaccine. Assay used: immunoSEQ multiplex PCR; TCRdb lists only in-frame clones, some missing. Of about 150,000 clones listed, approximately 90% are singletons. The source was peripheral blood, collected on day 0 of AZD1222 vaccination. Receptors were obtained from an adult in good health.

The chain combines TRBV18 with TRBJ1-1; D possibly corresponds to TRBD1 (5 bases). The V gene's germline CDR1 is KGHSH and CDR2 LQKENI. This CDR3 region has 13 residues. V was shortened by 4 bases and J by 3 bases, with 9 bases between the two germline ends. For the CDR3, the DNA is TGTGCCAGCTCACAGGGGACGGACACTGAAGCTTTCTTT. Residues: CASSQGTDTEAFF.

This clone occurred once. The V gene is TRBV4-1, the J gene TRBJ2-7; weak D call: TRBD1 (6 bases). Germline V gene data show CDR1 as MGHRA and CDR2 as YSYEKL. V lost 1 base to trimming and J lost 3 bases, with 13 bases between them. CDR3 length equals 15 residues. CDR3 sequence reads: CASSQVRGQNYEQYF. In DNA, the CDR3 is TGCGCCAGCAGCCAAGTCCGGGGACAAAACTACGAGCAGTACTTC.

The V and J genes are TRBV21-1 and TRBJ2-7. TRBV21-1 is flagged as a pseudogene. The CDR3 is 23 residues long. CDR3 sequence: CASSKDTPGLSRTWEPNSYEQYF. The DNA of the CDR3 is TGTGCCAGCAGCAAAGACACGCCAGGGTTGAGCCGCACCTGGGAGCCGAACTCCTACGAGCAGTACTTC.

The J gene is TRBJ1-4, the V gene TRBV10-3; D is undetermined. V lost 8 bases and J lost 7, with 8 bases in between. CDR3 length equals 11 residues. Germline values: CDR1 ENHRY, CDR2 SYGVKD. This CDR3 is CAIRGSEKLFF. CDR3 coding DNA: TGTGCCATCCGTGGGAGTGAAAAACTGTTTTTT.

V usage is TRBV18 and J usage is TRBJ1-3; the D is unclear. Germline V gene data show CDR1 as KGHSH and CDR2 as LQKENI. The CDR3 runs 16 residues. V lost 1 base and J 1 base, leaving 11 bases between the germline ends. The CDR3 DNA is TGTGCCAGCTCACCACAGGAGATGGGGTCTGGAAACACCATATATTTT. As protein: CASSPQEMGSGNTIYF.

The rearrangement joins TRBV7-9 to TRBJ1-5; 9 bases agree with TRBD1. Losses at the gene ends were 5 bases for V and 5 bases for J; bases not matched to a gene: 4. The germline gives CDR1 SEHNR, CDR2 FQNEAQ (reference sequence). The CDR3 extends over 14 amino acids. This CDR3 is CASSKGTGHQPQHF. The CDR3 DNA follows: TGTGCCAGCAGCAAAGGGACAGGGCATCAGCCCCAGCATTTT.

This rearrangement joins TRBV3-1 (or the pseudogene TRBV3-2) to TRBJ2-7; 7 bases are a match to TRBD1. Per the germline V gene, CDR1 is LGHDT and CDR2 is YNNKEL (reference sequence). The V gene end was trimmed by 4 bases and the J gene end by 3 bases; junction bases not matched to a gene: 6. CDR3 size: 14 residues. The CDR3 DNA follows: TGTGCCAGCAGCCCATACAGGGGCATCTACGAGCAGTACTTC. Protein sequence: CASSPYRGIYEQYF.

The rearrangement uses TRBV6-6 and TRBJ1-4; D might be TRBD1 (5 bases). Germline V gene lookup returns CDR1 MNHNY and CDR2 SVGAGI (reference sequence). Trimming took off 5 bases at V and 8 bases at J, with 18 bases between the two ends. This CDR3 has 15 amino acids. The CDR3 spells CASSARGEGNEKLFF. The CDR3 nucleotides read TGTGCCAGCAGTGCTCGGGGGGAGGGAAACGAAAAACTGTTTTTT.